This T cell receptor beta chain was captured by sequencing in a study of blood T cell repertoires in COVID-19. Overall study context: PBMCs, B-cell-depleted T cells, or T cells were the source of the cDNA or gDNA that made up the material.

Original data processing: Reference gene primers were amplified, and this amplification served to estimate nucleated cell counts. Profiled with immunoSEQ multiplex PCR; TCRdb holds only in-frame clones, not every one. The V and J calls and clone size come from that table; D and trimming were worked out from the DNA. The sample has approximately 190,000 clones; roughly 90% are singletons. The germline V gene has CDR1 MDHEN and CDR2 SYDVKM. V was shortened by 5 bases and J by 1 base, with 15 bases between the two germline ends. CDR3 size: 16 residues. Sequenced sample: peripheral blood. The sequence was obtained from a woman between 40 and 55 years old who had recovered from COVID-19. J is TRBJ1-5 and V is TRBV28; D is uncertain. The CDR3 DNA follows: TGTGCCAGCAGTCCCCTGAGCGGCTTAAGCAATCAGCCCCAGCATTTT. It translates to CASSPLSGLSNQPQHF. The variable domain in full, completed from reference TRBV28 and TRBJ1-5, reads DVKVTQSSRYLVKRTGEKVFLECVQDMDHENMFWYRQDPGLGLRLIYFSYDVKMKEKGDIPEGYSVSREKKERFSLILESASTNQTSMYLCASSPLSGLSNQPQHFGDGTRLSIL.